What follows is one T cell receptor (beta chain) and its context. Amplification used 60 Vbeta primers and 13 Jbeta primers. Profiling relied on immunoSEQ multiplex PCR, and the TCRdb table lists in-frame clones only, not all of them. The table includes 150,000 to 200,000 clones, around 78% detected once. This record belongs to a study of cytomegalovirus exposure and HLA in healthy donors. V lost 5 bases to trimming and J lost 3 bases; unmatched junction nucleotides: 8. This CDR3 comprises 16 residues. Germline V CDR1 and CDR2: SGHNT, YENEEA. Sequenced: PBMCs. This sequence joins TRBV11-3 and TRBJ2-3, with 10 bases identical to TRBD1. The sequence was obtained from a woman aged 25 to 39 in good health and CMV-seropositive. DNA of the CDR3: TGTGCCAGCAGCCTCACCGGGACAGGGGTGACAGATACGCAGTATTTT. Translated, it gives CASSLTGTGVTDTQYF.